Below, 28 T cell receptor beta chains from the same sample are listed, as sequenced in a study of blood T cell repertoires in COVID-19. Clones were read by immunoSEQ multiplex PCR, and TCRdb kept only the in-frame ones, dropping some. The table has approximately 220,000 clones, 80% to 90% seen once; the top ten hold about 6%. The sequenced sample consisted of peripheral blood. Receptors were obtained from a man aged 55 to 70 who had recovered from COVID-19.

The rearrangement uses TRBV28 and TRBJ1-1; TRBD1 matches 8 bases. The germline V gene encodes CDR1 MDHEN and CDR2 SYDVKM. With V trimmed by 8 bases and J by 8 bases, 16 bases remained unmatched. CDR3 size: 15 residues. CDR3 bases: TGTGCCAGCGAGACCCCGACAGGGGACCCTAACGAAGCTTTCTTT. Its translation is CASETPTGDPNEAFF.

A few counts support this clone. The V and J genes are TRBV9 and TRBJ1-1; TRBD1 might be the D (5 bases). Germline assignment: CDR1 SGDLS and CDR2 YYNGEE. Trimming stripped 4 bases from V and 9 bases from J, with 19 bases between. This CDR3 contains 14 residues. In nucleotides, the CDR3 is TGTGCCAGCAGCCCAAACCCAGGGTCCCCCAAAGCTTTCTTT. Translated, it gives CASSPNPGSPKAFF.

The chain is built from TRBV6-5 and TRBJ1-5, with 8 bases identical to TRBD1. The germline V gene has CDR1 MNHEY and CDR2 SVGAGI. CDR3 length: 14 amino acids. V lost 6 bases, J lost 4 bases, and 5 bases stayed unmatched. Here the CDR3 reads CASRPTGGNQPQHF. CDR3 nucleotides: TGTGCCAGCAGACCTACAGGGGGGAATCAGCCCCAGCATTTT.

V and J are TRBV6-4 and TRBJ2-2; tentatively, D is TRBD1 (6 bases). V was shortened by 6 bases and J by 5 bases, with 13 bases between the two germline ends. From germline, CDR1 is MRHNA and CDR2 SNTAGT. The CDR3 loop spans 14 amino acids. Written as DNA, the CDR3 is TGTGCCAGCAGAGAAACAGGGCGGACCGGGGAGCTGTTTTTT. Encoded protein: CASRETGRTGELFF.

The V gene is TRBV6-5, the J gene TRBJ2-5; D is unclear. Germline V gives CDR1 MNHEY, CDR2 SVGAGI. The CDR3 loop spans 13 amino acids. V lost 6 bases, J lost 7 bases, and 15 bases lay in between. CDR3 sequence: CASSRTVLGTQYF. The CDR3 nucleotides read TGTGCCAGCAGCCGTACAGTTTTAGGGACCCAGTACTTC.

The chain couples TRBV7-8 to TRBJ1-3, with unresolved D. This CDR3 comprises 15 residues. V was clipped by 1 base and J by 0 bases, with 7 bases between them. Germline CDR1 SGHVS, CDR2 FQNEAQ. The CDR3 DNA reads as TGTGCCAGCAGCTTAGGGCCAGTCTCTGGAAACACCATATATTTT. This codes for CASSLGPVSGNTIYF.

V is TRBV7-3 and J is TRBJ1-1; tentative D call: TRBD1 (5 bases). V was pared by 5 bases and J by 4 bases, with 14 bases between. The V gene's germline CDR1 is SGHTA and CDR2 FQGTGA. The CDR3 has 14 amino acids. The CDR3: CASSQREGFTEAFF. In DNA, the CDR3 is TGTGCCAGCAGCCAAAGGGAGGGGTTCACTGAAGCTTTCTTT. The variable domain in full, with the rest retrieved from reference TRBV7-3 and TRBJ1-1, is GAGVSQTPSNKVTEKGKYVELRCDPISGHTALYWYRQSLGQGPEFLIYFQGTGAADDSGLPNDRFFAVRPEGSVSTLKIQRTERGDSAVYLCASSQREGFTEAFFGQGTRLTVV.

V is TRBV6-1 and J is TRBJ1-2; D is unclear. V lost 1 base and J 0 bases, leaving 9 bases between the germline ends. There are 15 residues in the CDR3. Germline loops: CDR1 MNHNS, CDR2 SASEGT. The chain's CDR3 is CASSEGGGTNYGYTF. As DNA, the CDR3 is TGTGCCAGCAGTGAAGGGGGAGGCACTAACTATGGCTACACCTTC.

The chain carries TRBV5-1 and TRBJ2-7; a possible D gene is TRBD1 (5 bases). The CDR3 is 14 amino acids. Germline V gene data show CDR1 as SGHRS and CDR2 as YFSETQ. The germline V and J ends were trimmed by 2 bases and 7 bases, with 16 bases remaining between them. In DNA form, the CDR3 reads TGCGCCAGCAGCTTACCTGCACCGTCAGGGGAGCAGTACTTC. Protein sequence: CASSLPAPSGEQYF.

The chain carries TRBV7-7 and TRBJ2-4, with 11 positions matching TRBD2. This CDR3 region has 19 residues. V shed 4 bases and J 0 bases; nucleotides not matched to a gene: 11. The germline V gene has CDR1 SSHAT and CDR2 FNYEAQ (reference sequence). The CDR3 region is CASSSRTSGPVLAKNIQYF. The CDR3 DNA follows: TGTGCCAGCAGCTCACGGACTAGCGGGCCGGTTCTAGCCAAAAACATTCAGTACTTC.

This clone has only a few counts. This chain joins TRBV7-2 and TRBJ2-5; 11 bases agree with TRBD2. Germline trimming cut 0 bases from V and 5 bases from J; bases unmatched to any gene: 14. The V gene's germline CDR1 is SGHTA and CDR2 FQGNSA. This CDR3 comprises 19 residues. CDR3: CASSLALTSGGHREETQYF. The CDR3 coding sequence is TGTGCCAGCAGCTTAGCGCTAACTAGCGGGGGCCATAGAGAGGAGACCCAGTACTTC.

This clone was picked up one time. The chain combines TRBV7-6 with TRBJ1-2, with a weak D call TRBD1 (5 bases). CDR1 and CDR2 (germline): SGHVS, FNYEAQ. Between the trimmed V and J ends, which lost 1 base and 5 bases, there was a span of 11 bases. The CDR3 sequence is 14 residues long. The CDR3 region is CASSLEEGRYGYTF. DNA for the CDR3: TGTGCCAGCAGCTTAGAGGAGGGGAGGTATGGCTACACCTTC.

This sequence joins TRBV6-2 or TRBV6-3 and TRBJ1-1; D unresolved. The CDR3 has 15 amino acids. V was clipped by 2 bases and J by 5 bases, with 15 bases between them. The germline gives CDR1 MNHEY, CDR2 SVGEGT. The CDR3 bases are TGTGCCAGCAGTTACCGGGGAGAGCATGGGACTGAAGCTTTCTTT. Translation gives CASSYRGEHGTEAFF.

This chain joins TRBV6-5 and TRBJ1-6, with TRBD1 matching over 10 bases. Per germline, CDR1 MNHEY and CDR2 SVGAGI. The ends lost 6 bases at V and 11 bases at J; junction bases unmatched: 10. The CDR3 totals 15 residues. CDR3 protein: CASRSGQGVTPPLHF. DNA for the CDR3: TGTGCCAGCAGGTCCGGACAGGGGGTCACCCCACCCCTCCACTTT.

The V call is TRBV11-1, the J call TRBJ1-1; tentatively, D is TRBD1 (5 bases). Trimming took 0 bases from V and 0 from J, leaving 11 bases between them. The V gene's germline CDR1 is SGHAT and CDR2 FQDESV (reference sequence). CDR3 length: 16 amino acids. The CDR3 protein is CASSLAGLGLNTEAFF. The CDR3 nucleotides read TGTGCCAGCAGCTTAGCGGGACTTGGGCTGAACACTGAAGCTTTCTTT. The full variable domain, its missing parts supplied by reference TRBV11-1 and TRBJ1-1, is EAEVAQSPRYKITEKSQAVAFWCDPISGHATLYWYRQILGQGPELLVQFQDESVVDDSQLPKDRFSAERLKGVDSTLKIQPAELGDSAMYLCASSLAGLGLNTEAFFGQGTRLTVV.

This chain uses TRBV29-1 with TRBJ2-3, with 7 bases lining up with TRBD1. The CDR3 has 14 residues. Germline assignment: CDR1 SQVTM and CDR2 ANQGSEA. The V gene end was trimmed by 3 bases and the J gene end by 6 bases; junction bases not matched to a gene: 9. The DNA of the CDR3 is TGCAGCGTTGAGAGGACAGGACCTATGGATACGCAGTATTTT. This translates into CSVERTGPMDTQYF.

This chain connects TRBV28 to TRBJ1-1; D is uncertain. Trimming cost V 11 bases and J 2 bases, with 15 bases left between them. CDR1 and CDR2 (germline): MDHEN, SYDVKM. The CDR3 totals 13 residues. CDR3 sequence: CAGGVGGNTEAFF. In nucleotides, the CDR3 is TGTGCCGGAGGCGTGGGAGGAAACACTGAAGCTTTCTTT.

V gene TRBV4-2 combines with J gene TRBJ2-1, with D maybe TRBD2 (6 bases). The V gene's germline CDR1 is LGHNA and CDR2 YNFKEQ. The V end lost 3 bases, the J end lost 7 bases, and 16 bases lay between the germline ends. The length of the CDR3 is 15 residues. The DNA of the CDR3 is TGTGCCAGCAGCCAGGGCGGGACCACCGGGAATGAGCAGTTCTTC. It translates to CASSQGGTTGNEQFF.

The table lists this clone with a few counts. The chain has TRBV5-4 and TRBJ1-2; D might be TRBD1 (5 bases). V lost 0 bases, J lost 6 bases, and 15 bases lay in between. The V gene's germline CDR1 is SGHNT and CDR2 YYREEE (reference sequence). The CDR3 has 15 amino acids. Here the CDR3 reads CASSLDAIRGDGYTF. In DNA form, the CDR3 reads TGTGCCAGCAGCTTGGATGCGATACGGGGGGATGGCTACACCTTC.

The chain carries TRBV19 and TRBJ1-1; 7 positions match TRBD1. The CDR3 extends over 14 amino acids. Germline CDR1 LNHDA, CDR2 SQIVND (reference sequence). Trimming took 6 bases from V and 0 from J; bases not matched to a gene: 4. The CDR3 spells CASSPQGMNTEAFF. The CDR3 DNA sequence: TGTGCCAGTAGCCCACAGGGGATGAACACTGAAGCTTTCTTT.

This chain connects TRBV15 to TRBJ2-3; the D gene is possibly TRBD2 (7 bases). CDR1 is LNHNV, CDR2 YYDKDF, per germline (reference sequence). The V end was cut by 5 bases, the J end by 4 bases, with 19 bases between. This CDR3 has 16 amino acids. The CDR3 DNA sequence: TGTGCCACCAGCGACCGGGGGGCGGGCTCTCCAGATACGCAGTATTTT. Its protein is CATSDRGAGSPDTQYF.

The rearrangement links TRBV18 to TRBJ1-5; D gene unclear. Trimming pared 5 bases from V and 6 bases from J, leaving 8 bases between. This CDR3 is 12 amino acids long. Germline-derived CDR1 and CDR2 are KGHSH and LQKENI. The CDR3 coding sequence is TGTGCCAGCTCAACTATGAGTCAGCCCCAGCATTTT. Translated: CASSTMSQPQHF.

The chain carries TRBV25-1 and TRBJ1-2; D gene ambiguous. The CDR3 loop spans 12 amino acids. The V and J ends lost 1 base and 3 bases respectively, with 3 bases between them. Germline values: CDR1 MGHDK, CDR2 SYGVNS. The CDR3 loop reads CASSESYYGYTF. CDR3 DNA: TGTGCCAGCAGTGAATCATACTATGGCTACACCTTC.

The chain employs TRBV20-1 and TRBJ1-2; no reliable D call. The CDR3 sequence is 13 residues long. Germline lookup yields CDR1 DFQATT and CDR2 SNEGSKA (reference sequence). With 3 bases removed from V and 4 bases from J, the gap between germline ends came to 12 bases. The DNA of the CDR3 is TGCAGTGCTAGTGGGCTAACAGCCTATGGCTACACCTTC. It specifies CSASGLTAYGYTF.

The CDR3 here is CASSLDGGALHF. CDR3 bases: TGTGCCAGCAGTCTTGACGGCGGAGCCCTCCACTTT. This chain links TRBV7-2 with TRBJ1-6; D gene uncertain. Trimming shortened V by 6 bases and J by 14 bases, and 14 bases separated the two germline ends. Germline CDR1 reads SGHTA; CDR2 reads FQGNSA. The CDR3 totals 12 residues. Supplemented by reference TRBV7-2 and TRBJ1-6, the full variable domain reads GAGVSQSPSNKVTEKGKDVELRCDPISGHTALYWYRQSLGQGLEFLIYFQGNSAPDKSGLPSDRFSAERTGGSVSTLTIQRTQQEDSAVYLCASSLDGGALHFGNGTRLTVT.

This sequence joins TRBV28 and TRBJ1-1; 7 bases line up with TRBD1. Germline V gene data show CDR1 as MDHEN and CDR2 as SYDVKM. This CDR3 is 18 amino acids long. Losses at the gene ends were 5 bases for V and 4 bases for J; bases not matched to a gene: 19. The CDR3 protein is CASSQLQGFSILTTEAFF. The CDR3 bases are TGTGCCAGCAGTCAATTACAGGGGTTCAGCATTCTAACCACTGAAGCTTTCTTT.

The CDR3: CASSQDGVGVIEQFF. The CDR3 DNA reads as TGTGCCAGCAGCCAAGATGGGGTAGGGGTGATTGAGCAGTTCTTC. The chain combines TRBV3-1 (or the pseudogene TRBV3-2) with TRBJ2-1, with D perhaps matching TRBD1 (5 bases). The CDR3 is made up of 15 amino acids. V was clipped by 0 bases and J by 9 bases, with 15 bases between them. Germline V gives CDR1 LGHDT, CDR2 YNNKEL (reference sequence).

The rearrangement joins TRBV28 to TRBJ2-7; 7 nucleotides agree with TRBD2. The CDR3 sequence is 16 residues long. The V and J ends lost 6 bases and 4 bases, in that order; junction bases with no gene match: 15. The germline gives CDR1 MDHEN, CDR2 SYDVKM. This CDR3 is CASRPHGQAGPYEQYF. The CDR3 DNA reads as TGTGCCAGCAGGCCTCACGGACAAGCGGGACCATACGAGCAGTACTTC.